The source of this T cell receptor beta chain is a study of blood T cells in healthy people across ages. Study-level points and caveats: Unsorted PBMC material precluded a definitive naive versus antigen-experienced comparison.

A second PCR, run for about 7 to 11 cycles, used a sample-barcoded 5' primer plus a J-beta primer mix. TCRdb re-called the 5' RACE reads through MiXCR, storing one row per CDR3 protein. The table records 1.5 million to 2 million distinct CDR3 sequences, 39% of them present only once. A word on this clonotype: Its antigen remains unidentified.

Sequencing input: blood. The TCR was taken from a human donor in good health.

The DNA for the CDR3 is TGCAGTGGAGGGACAGAAGCCTACGAGCAGTACTTC. Translation gives CSGGTEAYEQYF. The chain uses TRBV20-1 and TRBJ2-7, with 7 bases identical to TRBD1. The CDR3 sequence is 12 residues long. Per germline, CDR1 DFQATT and CDR2 SNEGSKA (reference sequence). Trimming removed 7 bases from V and 2 bases from J; junction bases left unmatched: 5.